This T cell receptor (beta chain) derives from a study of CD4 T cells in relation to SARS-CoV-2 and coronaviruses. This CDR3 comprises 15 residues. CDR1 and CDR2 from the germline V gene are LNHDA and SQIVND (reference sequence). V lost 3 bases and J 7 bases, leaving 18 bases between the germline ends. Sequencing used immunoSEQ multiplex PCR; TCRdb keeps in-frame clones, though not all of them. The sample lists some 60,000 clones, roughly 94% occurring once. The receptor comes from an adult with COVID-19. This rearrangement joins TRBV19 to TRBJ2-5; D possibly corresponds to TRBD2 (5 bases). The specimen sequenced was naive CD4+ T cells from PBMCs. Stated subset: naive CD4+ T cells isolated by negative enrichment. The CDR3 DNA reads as TGTGCCAGTAGTATGGAGGCAGGCCGTGGTGGGACCCAGTACTTC. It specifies CASSMEAGRGGTQYF.